These 17 T cell receptor beta chains share one sample of origin, sequenced in a study of T cell changes during pregnancy in multiple sclerosis. Sequenced by immunoSEQ multiplex PCR; TCRdb stores in-frame clones only, minus some. This sample has 65,000 to 95,000 clones, with under 95% found just once. The specimen was peripheral blood, collected after pregnancy. The source is a female donor in good health, enrolled as a control in a pregnancy study.

The chain's CDR3 is CASSLTSGGYNEQFF. The CDR3 DNA reads as TGTGCCAGCAGCTTAACTAGCGGGGGGTACAATGAGCAGTTCTTC. The V and J genes are TRBV11-2 and TRBJ2-1; TRBD2 matches at 12 bases. The germline gives CDR1 SGHAT, CDR2 FQNNGV. The CDR3 is 15 amino acids. Trimming took 2 bases from V and 4 from J; bases not matched to a gene: 0.

The V gene is TRBV19, the J gene TRBJ2-1, with 10 bases fitting TRBD2. The CDR3 runs to 16 residues. With V trimmed by 1 base and J by 4 bases, 4 bases remained unmatched. The germline gives CDR1 LNHDA, CDR2 SQIVND (reference sequence). The DNA for the CDR3 is TGTGCCAGTAGTATAGTTTCTAGCGGGGGTTACAATGAGCAGTTCTTC. The encoded protein is CASSIVSSGGYNEQFF.

The chain joins TRBV5-4 to TRBJ2-5; 8 nucleotides align to TRBD2. J gave up 5 bases and V 2 bases, and 11 bases lay outside the gene matches. Germline V gives CDR1 SGHNT, CDR2 YYREEE (reference sequence). This CDR3 region has 16 residues. Here the CDR3 DNA reads TGTGCCAGCAGCTTCATCGGGGGGGCAAGACAGGAGACCCAGTACTTC. Translating it yields CASSFIGGARQETQYF. Full variable domain (rest looked up from reference TRBV5-4 and TRBJ2-5): ETGVTQSPTHLIKTRGQQVTLRCSSQSGHNTVSWYQQALGQGPQFIFQYYREEENGRGNFPPRFSGLQFPNYSSELNVNALELDDSALYLCASSFIGGARQETQYFGPGTRLLVL.

The V call is TRBV2, the J call TRBJ1-2, with 12 bases that match TRBD1. Germline lookup yields CDR1 SNHLY and CDR2 FYNNEI. The CDR3 is 14 residues long. V shed 8 bases, J shed 7 bases, and the junction held 8 bases outside the gene matches. The CDR3: CASPTGQGAPGYTF. In nucleotides, the CDR3 is TGTGCCAGCCCAACGGGACAGGGGGCTCCTGGCTACACCTTC.

The rearrangement links TRBV10-3 to TRBJ2-7; possible D gene TRBD2, 5 bases. The CDR3 is made up of 15 amino acids. Germline V gene sequence: CDR1 ENHRY, CDR2 SYGVKD. Trimming left V 4 bases short and J 6 bases short, with 19 bases between. The CDR3 protein is CAISGRLTGFGEQYF. The CDR3 nucleotides read TGTGCCATCAGTGGTCGACTGACGGGATTCGGCGAGCAGTACTTC.

This clone was detected only once. In nucleotides, the CDR3 is TGTGCCAGCAGCCATAGTCCGAACACCGGGGAGCTGTTTTTT. Amino acid sequence: CASSHSPNTGELFF. This chain uses TRBV7-3 with TRBJ2-2; no firm D call. The CDR3 sequence is 14 residues long. The V gene lost 5 bases and the J gene lost 0 bases, with 7 bases spanning the gap. Germline CDR1 and CDR2: SGHTA and FQGTGA.

The J gene is TRBJ1-2, the V gene TRBV30; 7 bases match TRBD1. The CDR3 spans 15 residues. CDR1 GTSNPN and CDR2 SVGIG come from the germline V gene (reference sequence). V lost 2 bases, J lost 4 bases, and 10 bases stayed unmatched. CDR3 sequence reads: CAWSNQGVPLYGYTF. CDR3 sequence (DNA): TGTGCCTGGAGTAACCAGGGGGTGCCGCTCTATGGCTACACCTTC.

This rearrangement joins TRBV29-1 to TRBJ2-7; a possible D gene is TRBD2 (6 bases). V was shortened by 6 bases and J by 0 bases, with 21 bases between the two germline ends. The CDR3 sequence is 16 residues long. Per the germline V gene, CDR1 is SQVTM and CDR2 is ANQGSEA. DNA for the CDR3: TGCAGCGTGGGGGGACGAGGGCTAGCACACTCCTACGAGCAGTACTTC. Translation: CSVGGRGLAHSYEQYF.

The chain has TRBV2 and TRBJ1-5, with a weak D call TRBD1 (6 bases). This CDR3 has 17 residues. The V end was cut by 8 bases, the J end by 7 bases, with 27 bases between. CDR1 is SNHLY, CDR2 FYNNEI, per germline. CDR3 amino acids: CASHVGSQGSYLQPQHF. The CDR3 nucleotides read TGTGCCAGCCACGTCGGGTCACAGGGCTCTTACCTACAGCCCCAGCATTTT.

The chain links TRBV30 to TRBJ2-2; 9 bases line up with TRBD2. This CDR3 spans 16 amino acids. The germline V gene encodes CDR1 GTSNPN and CDR2 SVGIG (reference sequence). The ends lost 3 bases at V and 5 bases at J; junction bases unmatched: 10. CDR3 protein: CAWSRGGGGGTGELFF. The DNA of the CDR3 is TGTGCCTGGAGCCGCGGGGGCGGGGGGGGAACCGGGGAGCTGTTTTTT.

This clone was detected once. The V gene is TRBV28, the J gene TRBJ2-7, with TRBD2 identical over 13 bases. Germline loops: CDR1 MDHEN, CDR2 SYDVKM. The CDR3 is made up of 15 amino acids. V gave up 4 bases and J gave up 5 bases; unmatched junction bases: 5. The CDR3 sequence: CASSSLAGGPHEQYF. CDR3 nucleotides: TGTGCCAGCAGTTCACTAGCGGGAGGGCCCCACGAGCAGTACTTC.

The chain links TRBV5-6 to TRBJ2-3; 12 bases agree with TRBD2. With 4 bases clipped from V and 3 bases from J, the junction kept 6 bases outside the gene matches. The CDR3 sequence is 16 residues long. The germline V gene has CDR1 SGHDT and CDR2 YYEEEE. The CDR3 is CASSKTSGGLTDTQYF. CDR3 nucleotide sequence: TGTGCCAGCAGCAAGACTAGCGGGGGCCTAACAGATACGCAGTATTTT. Looking up the rest from reference TRBV5-6 and TRBJ2-3 gives the full variable domain: DAGVTQSPTHLIKTRGQQVTLRCSPKSGHDTVSWYQQALGQGPQFIFQYYEEEERQRGNFPDRFSGHQFPNYSSELNVNALLLGDSALYLCASSKTSGGLTDTQYFGPGTRLTVL.

The J gene is TRBJ2-3, the V gene TRBV14; TRBD1 aligns across 7 bases. Germline V lookup: CDR1 SGHDN, CDR2 FVKESK. J lost 6 bases, V lost 5 bases, and 5 bases had no gene match. This CDR3 is 13 amino acids long. The CDR3 loop is CASSLGGVDTQYF. The CDR3 coding sequence is TGTGCCAGCAGCTTAGGGGGCGTGGATACGCAGTATTTT.

The gene calls are TRBV5-1 and TRBJ2-7; weak D call: TRBD2 (7 bases). Germline loops: CDR1 SGHRS, CDR2 YFSETQ. This CDR3 region has 17 residues. Trimming left V 5 bases short and J 4 bases short, with 25 bases between. CDR3 in amino acids: CASSFLSGAGERYEQYF. The CDR3 DNA follows: TGCGCCAGCAGTTTTCTGAGCGGGGCAGGGGAGAGGTACGAGCAGTACTTC.

The chain combines TRBV5-5 with TRBJ1-5; D gene ambiguous. The length of the CDR3 is 14 residues. Per the germline V gene, CDR1 is SGHKS and CDR2 is YYEKEE (reference sequence). The ends were cut back, 0 bases at V and 3 bases at J, with 7 bases in the middle. In DNA, the CDR3 is TGTGCCAGCAGCTTGGCTGTTTTCAATCAGCCCCAGCATTTT. Translating it yields CASSLAVFNQPQHF.

The V gene is TRBV2, the J gene TRBJ2-2, with unresolved D. Germline loops: CDR1 SNHLY, CDR2 FYNNEI. This CDR3 contains 11 residues. Trimming pared 6 bases from V and 8 bases from J, leaving 7 bases between. In DNA form, the CDR3 reads TGTGCCAGCAGCTACGCGGGGGAGCTGTTTTTT. Amino acid sequence: CASSYAGELFF.

The DNA of the CDR3 is TGTGCCAGTAGTCCAGGGGGTCCGGGACTAGCGTGGAATGAGCAGTTCTTC. Translating gives CASSPGGPGLAWNEQFF. The V and J genes are TRBV19 and TRBJ2-1, with 10 bases lining up with TRBD2. This CDR3 comprises 17 residues. J lost 7 bases, V lost 5 bases, and 14 bases had no gene match. The germline CDR1 and CDR2 sequences are LNHDA and SQIVND (reference sequence).